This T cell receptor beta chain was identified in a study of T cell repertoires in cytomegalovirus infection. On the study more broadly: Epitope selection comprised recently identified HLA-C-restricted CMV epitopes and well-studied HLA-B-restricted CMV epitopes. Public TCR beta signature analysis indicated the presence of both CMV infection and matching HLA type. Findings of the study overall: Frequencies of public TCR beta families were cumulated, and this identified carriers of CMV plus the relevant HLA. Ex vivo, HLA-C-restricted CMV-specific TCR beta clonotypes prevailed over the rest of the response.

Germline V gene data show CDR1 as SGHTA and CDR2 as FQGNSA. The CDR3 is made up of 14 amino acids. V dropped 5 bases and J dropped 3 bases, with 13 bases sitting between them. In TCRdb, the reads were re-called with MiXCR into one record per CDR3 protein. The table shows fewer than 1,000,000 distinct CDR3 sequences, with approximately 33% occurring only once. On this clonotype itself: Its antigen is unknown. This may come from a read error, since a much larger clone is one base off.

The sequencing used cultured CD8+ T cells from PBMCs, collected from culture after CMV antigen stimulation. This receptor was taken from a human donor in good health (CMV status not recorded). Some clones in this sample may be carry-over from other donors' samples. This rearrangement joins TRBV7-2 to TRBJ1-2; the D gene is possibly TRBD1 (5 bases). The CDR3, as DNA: TGTGCCAGCAGCCTTGGGGGGGACCACTATGGCTACACCTTC. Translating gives CASSLGGDHYGYTF.